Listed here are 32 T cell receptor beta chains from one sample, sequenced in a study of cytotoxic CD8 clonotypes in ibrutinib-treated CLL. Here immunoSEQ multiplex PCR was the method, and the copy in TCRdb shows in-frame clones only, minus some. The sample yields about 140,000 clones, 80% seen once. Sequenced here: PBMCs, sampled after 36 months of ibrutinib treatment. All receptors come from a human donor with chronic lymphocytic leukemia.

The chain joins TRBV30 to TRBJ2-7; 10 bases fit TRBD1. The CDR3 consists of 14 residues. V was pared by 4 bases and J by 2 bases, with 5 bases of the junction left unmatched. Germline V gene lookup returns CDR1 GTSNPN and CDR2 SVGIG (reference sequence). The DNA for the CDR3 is TGTGCCTGGACCCACGGGACAGGGGCCTACGAGCAGTACTTC. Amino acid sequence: CAWTHGTGAYEQYF.

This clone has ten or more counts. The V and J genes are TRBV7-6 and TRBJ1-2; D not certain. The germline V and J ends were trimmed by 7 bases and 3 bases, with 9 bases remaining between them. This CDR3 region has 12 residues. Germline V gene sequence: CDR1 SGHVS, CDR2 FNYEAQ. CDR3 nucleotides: TGTGCCAGCAACAATGCTTACTATGGCTACACCTTC. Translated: CASNNAYYGYTF.

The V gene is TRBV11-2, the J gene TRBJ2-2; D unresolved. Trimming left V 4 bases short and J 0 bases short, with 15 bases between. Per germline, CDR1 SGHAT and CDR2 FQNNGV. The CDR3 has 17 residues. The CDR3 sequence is CASSSYRSQANTGELFF. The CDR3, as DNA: TGTGCCAGCAGCTCCTATCGGAGCCAAGCGAACACCGGGGAGCTGTTTTTT. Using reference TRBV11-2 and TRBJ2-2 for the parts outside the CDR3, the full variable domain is EAGVAQSPRYKIIEKRQSVAFWCNPISGHATLYWYQQILGQGPKLLIQFQNNGVVDDSQLPKDRFSAERLKGVDSTLKIQPAKLEDSAVYLCASSSYRSQANTGELFFGEGSRLTVL.

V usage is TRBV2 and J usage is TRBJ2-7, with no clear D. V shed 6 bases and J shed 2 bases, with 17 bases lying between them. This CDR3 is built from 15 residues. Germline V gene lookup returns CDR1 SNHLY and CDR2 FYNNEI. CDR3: CASSFAWGTTYEQYF. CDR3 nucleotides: TGTGCCAGCAGCTTCGCTTGGGGTACAACCTACGAGCAGTACTTC.

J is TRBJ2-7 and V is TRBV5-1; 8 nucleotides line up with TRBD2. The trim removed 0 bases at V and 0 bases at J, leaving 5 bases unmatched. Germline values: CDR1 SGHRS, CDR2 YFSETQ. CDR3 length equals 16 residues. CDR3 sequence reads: CASSLGTSGSSYEQYF. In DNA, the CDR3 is TGCGCCAGCAGCTTGGGAACTAGCGGTAGCTCCTACGAGCAGTACTTC.

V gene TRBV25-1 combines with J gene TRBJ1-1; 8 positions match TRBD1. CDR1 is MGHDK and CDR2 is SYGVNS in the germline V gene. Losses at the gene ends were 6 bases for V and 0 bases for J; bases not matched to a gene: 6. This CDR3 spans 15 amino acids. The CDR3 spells CASSETGALNTEAFF. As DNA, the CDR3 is TGTGCCAGCAGCGAGACAGGGGCTTTGAACACTGAAGCTTTCTTT.

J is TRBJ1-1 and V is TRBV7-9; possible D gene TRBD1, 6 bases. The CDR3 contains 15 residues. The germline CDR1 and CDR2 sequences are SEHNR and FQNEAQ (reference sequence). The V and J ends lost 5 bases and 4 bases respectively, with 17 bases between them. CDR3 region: CASSPQAGGGTEAFF. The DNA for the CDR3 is TGTGCCAGCAGCCCACAGGCTGGAGGGGGCACTGAAGCTTTCTTT.

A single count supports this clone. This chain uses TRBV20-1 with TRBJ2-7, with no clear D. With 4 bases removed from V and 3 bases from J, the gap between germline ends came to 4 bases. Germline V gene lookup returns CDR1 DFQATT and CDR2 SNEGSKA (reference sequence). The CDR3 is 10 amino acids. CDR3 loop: CSATDYEQYF. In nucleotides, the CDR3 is TGCAGTGCTACAGACTACGAGCAGTACTTC.

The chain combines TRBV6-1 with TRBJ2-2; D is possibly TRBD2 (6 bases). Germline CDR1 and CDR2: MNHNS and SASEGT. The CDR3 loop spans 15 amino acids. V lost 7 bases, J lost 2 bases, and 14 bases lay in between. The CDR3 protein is CASTIWGVNTGELFF. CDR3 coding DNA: TGTGCCAGCACCATCTGGGGGGTTAACACCGGGGAGCTGTTTTTT.

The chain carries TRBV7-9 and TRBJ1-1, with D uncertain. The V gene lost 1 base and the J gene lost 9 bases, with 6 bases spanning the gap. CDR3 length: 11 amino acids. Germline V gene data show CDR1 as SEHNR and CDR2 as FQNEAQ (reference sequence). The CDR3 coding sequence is TGTGCCAGCAGCTTAGTCGGGCAAGCTTTCTTT. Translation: CASSLVGQAFF.

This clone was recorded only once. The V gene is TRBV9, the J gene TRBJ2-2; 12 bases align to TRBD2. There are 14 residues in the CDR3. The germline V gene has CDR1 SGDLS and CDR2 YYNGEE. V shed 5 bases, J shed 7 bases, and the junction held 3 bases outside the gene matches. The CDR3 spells CASRTSGSFGELFF. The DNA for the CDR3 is TGTGCCAGCAGGACTAGCGGGAGCTTCGGGGAGCTGTTTTTT.

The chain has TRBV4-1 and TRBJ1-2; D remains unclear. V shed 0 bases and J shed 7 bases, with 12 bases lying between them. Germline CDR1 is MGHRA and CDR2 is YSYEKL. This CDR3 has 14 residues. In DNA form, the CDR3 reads TGCGCCAGCAGCCAAGAAGCAGGTGGCGGTGGCTACACCTTC. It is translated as CASSQEAGGGGYTF.

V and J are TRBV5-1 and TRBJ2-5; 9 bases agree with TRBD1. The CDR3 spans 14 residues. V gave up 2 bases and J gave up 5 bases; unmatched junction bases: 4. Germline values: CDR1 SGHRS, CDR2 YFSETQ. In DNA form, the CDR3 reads TGCGCCAGCAGCTTAACAGGGGGCCGGGAGACCCAGTACTTC. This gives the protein CASSLTGGRETQYF.

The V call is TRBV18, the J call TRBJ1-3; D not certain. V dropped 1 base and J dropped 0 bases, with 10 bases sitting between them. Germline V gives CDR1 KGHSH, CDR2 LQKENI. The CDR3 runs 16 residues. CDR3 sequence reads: CASSPLSDISGNTIYF. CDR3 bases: TGTGCCAGCTCACCACTTTCGGATATCTCTGGAAACACCATATATTTT.

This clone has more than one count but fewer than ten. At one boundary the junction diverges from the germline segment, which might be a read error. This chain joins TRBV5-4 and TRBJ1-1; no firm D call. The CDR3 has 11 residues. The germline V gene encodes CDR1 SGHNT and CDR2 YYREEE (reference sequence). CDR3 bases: TGTGCCAGCAGCTGGAACGCTGAAGCTTTCTTT. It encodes CASSWNAEAFF.

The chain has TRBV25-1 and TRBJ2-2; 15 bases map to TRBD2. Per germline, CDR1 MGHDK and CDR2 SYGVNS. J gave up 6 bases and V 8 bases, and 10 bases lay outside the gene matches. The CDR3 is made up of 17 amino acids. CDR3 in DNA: TGTGCCAGCTCAAGGACTAGCGGGAGGGCGGGGTCCGGGGAGCTGTTTTTT. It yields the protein CASSRTSGRAGSGELFF.

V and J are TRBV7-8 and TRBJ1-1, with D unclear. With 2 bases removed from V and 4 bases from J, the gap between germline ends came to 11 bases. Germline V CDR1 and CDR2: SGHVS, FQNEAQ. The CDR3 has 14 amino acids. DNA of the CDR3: TGTGCCAGCAGCTTACTCGCTGGCGGCACTGAAGCTTTCTTT. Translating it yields CASSLLAGGTEAFF.

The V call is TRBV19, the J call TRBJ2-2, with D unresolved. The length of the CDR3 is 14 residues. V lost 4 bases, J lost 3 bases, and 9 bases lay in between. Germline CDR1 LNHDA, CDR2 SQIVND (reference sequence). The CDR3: CASSTRRDTGELFF. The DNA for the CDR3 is TGTGCCAGTAGTACGAGACGAGACACCGGGGAGCTGTTTTTT.

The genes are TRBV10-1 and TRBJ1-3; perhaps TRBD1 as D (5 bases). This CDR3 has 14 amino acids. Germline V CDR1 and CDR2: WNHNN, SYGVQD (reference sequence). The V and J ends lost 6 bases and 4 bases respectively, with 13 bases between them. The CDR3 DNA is TGCGCCAGCAGCTCCGGGGGTCTCGGAAACACCATATATTTT. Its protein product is CASSSGGLGNTIYF.

This CDR3 reads CASSVGGSGTYEQYF. The CDR3 DNA sequence: TGTGCCAGCAGCGTAGGAGGTAGCGGGACATACGAGCAGTACTTC. This chain connects TRBV9 to TRBJ2-7; 8 bases agree with TRBD2. The CDR3 length is 15 residues. The germline V gene encodes CDR1 SGDLS and CDR2 YYNGEE. Germline trimming cut 0 bases from V and 4 bases from J; bases unmatched to any gene: 6. The full variable domain, completed using reference TRBV9 and TRBJ2-7, is DSGVTQTPKHLITATGQRVTLRCSPRSGDLSVYWYQQSLDQGLQFLIQYYNGEERAKGNILERFSAQQFPDLHSELNLSSLELGDSALYFCASSVGGSGTYEQYFGPGTRLTVT.

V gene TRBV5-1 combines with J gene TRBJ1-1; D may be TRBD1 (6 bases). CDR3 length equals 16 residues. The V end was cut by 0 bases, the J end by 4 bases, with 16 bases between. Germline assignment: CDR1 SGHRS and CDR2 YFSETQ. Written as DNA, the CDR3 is TGCGCCAGCAGCTTGGAACGGGGGCGTTTCGCCACTGAAGCTTTCTTT. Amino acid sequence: CASSLERGRFATEAFF.

CDR3 loop: CASSGDRENTEAFF. In DNA form, the CDR3 reads TGCGCCAGCAGCGGGGACAGGGAGAACACTGAAGCTTTCTTT. The chain joins TRBV5-1 to TRBJ1-1; 9 bases match TRBD1. The CDR3 is 14 amino acids. Germline V lookup: CDR1 SGHRS, CDR2 YFSETQ. V was clipped by 4 bases and J by 1 base; unmatched bases: 2.

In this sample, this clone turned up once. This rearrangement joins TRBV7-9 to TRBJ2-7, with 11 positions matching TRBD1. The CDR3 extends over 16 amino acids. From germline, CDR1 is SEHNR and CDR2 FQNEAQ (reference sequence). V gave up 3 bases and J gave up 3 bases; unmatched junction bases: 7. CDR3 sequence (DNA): TGTGCCAGCAGCTTCTGGACAGGGGGCCTTGTCTACGAGCAGTACTTC. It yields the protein CASSFWTGGLVYEQYF. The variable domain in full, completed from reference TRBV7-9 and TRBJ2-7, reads DTGVSQNPRHKITKRGQNVTFRCDPISEHNRLYWYRQTLGQGPEFLTYFQNEAQLEKSRLLSDRFSAERPKGSFSTLEIQRTEQGDSAMYLCASSFWTGGLVYEQYFGPGTRLTVT.

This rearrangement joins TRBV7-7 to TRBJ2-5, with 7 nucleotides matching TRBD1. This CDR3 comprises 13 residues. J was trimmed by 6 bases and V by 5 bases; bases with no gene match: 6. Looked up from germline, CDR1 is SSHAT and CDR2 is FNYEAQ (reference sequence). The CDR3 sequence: CASSPGQPQTQYF. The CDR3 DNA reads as TGTGCCAGCAGCCCGGGACAGCCCCAGACCCAGTACTTC.

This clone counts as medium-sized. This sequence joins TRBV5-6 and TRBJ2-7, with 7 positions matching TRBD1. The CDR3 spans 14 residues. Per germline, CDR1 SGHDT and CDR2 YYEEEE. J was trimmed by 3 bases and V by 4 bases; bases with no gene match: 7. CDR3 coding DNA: TGTGCCAGCAGCCTCAAGACAGGGTTCTACGAGCAGTACTTC. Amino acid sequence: CASSLKTGFYEQYF.

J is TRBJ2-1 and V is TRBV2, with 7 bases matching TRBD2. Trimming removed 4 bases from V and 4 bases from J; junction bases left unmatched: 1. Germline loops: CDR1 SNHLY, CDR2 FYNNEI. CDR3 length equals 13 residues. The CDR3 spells CASSGLAYNEQFF. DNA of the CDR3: TGTGCCAGCAGTGGACTAGCTTACAATGAGCAGTTCTTC. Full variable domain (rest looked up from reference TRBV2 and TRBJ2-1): EPEVTQTPSHQVTQMGQEVILRCVPISNHLYFYWYRQILGQKVEFLVSFYNNEISEKSEIFDDQFSVERPDGSNFTLKIRSTKLEDSAMYFCASSGLAYNEQFFGPGTRLTVL.

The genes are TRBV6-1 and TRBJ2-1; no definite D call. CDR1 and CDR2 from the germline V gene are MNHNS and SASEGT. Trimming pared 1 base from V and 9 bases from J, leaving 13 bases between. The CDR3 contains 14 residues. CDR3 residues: CASSEVPSMFEQFF. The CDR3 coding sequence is TGTGCCAGCAGTGAAGTCCCTAGTATGTTTGAGCAGTTCTTC.

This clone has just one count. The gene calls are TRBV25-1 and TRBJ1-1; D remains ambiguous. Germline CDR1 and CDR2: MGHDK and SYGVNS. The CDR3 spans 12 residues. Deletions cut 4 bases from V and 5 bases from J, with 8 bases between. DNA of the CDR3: TGTGCCAGCAGTGGGGGTGGGACTGAAGCTTTCTTT. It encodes CASSGGGTEAFF.

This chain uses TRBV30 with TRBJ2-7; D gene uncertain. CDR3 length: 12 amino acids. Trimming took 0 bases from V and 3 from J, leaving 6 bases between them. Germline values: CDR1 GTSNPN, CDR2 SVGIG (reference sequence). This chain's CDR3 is CAWSVSNYEQYF. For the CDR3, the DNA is TGTGCCTGGAGTGTTTCGAACTACGAGCAGTACTTC.

CDR3 sequence reads: CASSEGTRTYEQFF. The CDR3 bases are TGTGCCAGCAGTGAAGGGACTAGGACCTATGAGCAGTTCTTC. This sequence joins TRBV2 and TRBJ2-1, with TRBD2 matching over 7 bases. The CDR3 sequence is 14 residues long. Germline lookup yields CDR1 SNHLY and CDR2 FYNNEI. V was clipped by 1 base and J by 8 bases; unmatched bases: 5.

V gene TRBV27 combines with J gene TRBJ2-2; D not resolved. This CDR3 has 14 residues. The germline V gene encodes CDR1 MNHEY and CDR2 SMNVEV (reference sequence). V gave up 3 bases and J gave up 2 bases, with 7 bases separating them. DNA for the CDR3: TGTGCCAGCAGTTTCGACTTAAACACCGGGGAGCTGTTTTTT. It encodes CASSFDLNTGELFF.

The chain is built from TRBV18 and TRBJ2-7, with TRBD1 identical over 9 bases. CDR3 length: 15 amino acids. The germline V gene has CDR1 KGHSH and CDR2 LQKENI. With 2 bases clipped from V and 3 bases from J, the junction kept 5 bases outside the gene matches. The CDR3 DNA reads TGTGCCAGCTCACCAAATCCGGGACAGGGCTACGAGCAGTACTTC. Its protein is CASSPNPGQGYEQYF.